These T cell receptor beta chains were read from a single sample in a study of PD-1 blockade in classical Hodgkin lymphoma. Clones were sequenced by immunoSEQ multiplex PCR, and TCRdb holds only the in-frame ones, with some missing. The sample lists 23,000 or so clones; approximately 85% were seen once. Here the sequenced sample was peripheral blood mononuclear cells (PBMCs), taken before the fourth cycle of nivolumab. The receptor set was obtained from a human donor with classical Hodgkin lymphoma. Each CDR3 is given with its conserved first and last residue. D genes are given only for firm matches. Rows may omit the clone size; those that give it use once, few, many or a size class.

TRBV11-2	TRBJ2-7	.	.	CASSLGGDAYEQYF	TGTGCCAGCAGCTTGGGCGGAGATGCCTACGAGCAGTACTTC
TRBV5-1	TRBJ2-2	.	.	CASSTARDTGELFF	TGCGCCAGCAGCACTGCCAGGGACACCGGGGAGCTGTTTTTT
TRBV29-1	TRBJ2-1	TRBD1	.	CSVEVQDRAYNEQFF	TGCAGCGTTGAAGTGCAGGACAGGGCCTACAATGAGCAGTTCTTC
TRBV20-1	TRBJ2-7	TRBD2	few	CRAGAAYEQYF	TGCAGAGCGGGAGCCGCCTACGAGCAGTACTTC
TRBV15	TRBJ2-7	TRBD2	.	CATSRDRGVAGGTYEQYF	TGTGCCACCAGCAGAGATCGGGGTGTAGCGGGAGGGACCTACGAGCAGTACTTC
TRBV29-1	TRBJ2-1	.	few	CSAGSGGVSYNEQFF	TGCAGCGCTGGCTCTGGAGGGGTCTCCTACAATGAGCAGTTCTTC
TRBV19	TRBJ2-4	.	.	CASSIRREVKNIQYF	TGTGCCAGTAGTATCCGTCGGGAAGTCAAAAACATTCAGTACTTC
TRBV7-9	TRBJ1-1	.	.	CASSLRNMNTEAFF	TGTGCCAGCAGCTTGAGGAACATGAACACTGAAGCTTTCTTT
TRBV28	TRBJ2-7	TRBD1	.	CASTRTGSYEQYF	TGTGCCAGCACCAGGACAGGGAGCTACGAGCAGTACTTC
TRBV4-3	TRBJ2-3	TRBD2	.	CASSQVVGREGTDTQYF	TGCGCCAGCAGCCAAGTGGTCGGCAGGGAGGGAACAGATACGCAGTATTTT
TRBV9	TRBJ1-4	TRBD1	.	CASSAWDSGEKLFF	TGTGCCAGCAGCGCGTGGGACAGCGGTGAAAAACTGTTTTTT
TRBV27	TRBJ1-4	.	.	CASSLRERNEKLFF	TGTGCCAGCAGTTTACGGGAGCGTAATGAAAAACTGTTTTTT
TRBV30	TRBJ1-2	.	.	CAWSGQLSGYTF	TGTGCCTGGAGTGGGCAGCTCTCTGGCTACACCTTC
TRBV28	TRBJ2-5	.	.	CASSLQGRQETQYF	TGTGCCAGCAGTCTACAGGGTCGCCAAGAGACCCAGTACTTC
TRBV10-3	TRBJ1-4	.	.	CAISELAETQLFF	TGTGCCATCAGTGAACTCGCCGAGACACAACTGTTTTTT
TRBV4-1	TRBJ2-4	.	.	CASSQIGKGVLDIQYF	TGCGCCAGCAGCCAAATTGGGAAAGGGGTTTTGGACATTCAGTACTTC
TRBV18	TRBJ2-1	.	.	CASSPQAYRALYNEQFF	TGTGCCAGCTCACCTCAAGCATACAGGGCTCTCTACAATGAGCAGTTCTTC
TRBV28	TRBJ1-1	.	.	CASSFEDRGAFF	TGTGCCAGCAGTTTTGAGGACCGAGGAGCTTTCTTT
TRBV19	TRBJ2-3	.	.	CASSASTDTQYF	TGTGCCAGTAGTGCAAGCACAGATACGCAGTATTTT
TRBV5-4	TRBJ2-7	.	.	CASSPGASVPYEQYF	TGTGCCAGCAGCCCCGGGGCTAGCGTCCCCTACGAGCAGTACTTC
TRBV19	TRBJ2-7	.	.	CASSINREQGTYEQYF	TGTGCCAGTAGTATAAACCGAGAACAGGGAACCTACGAGCAGTACTTC
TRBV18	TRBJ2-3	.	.	CASSPGQGSDTQYF	TGTGCCAGCTCACCTGGGCAGGGGAGCGATACGCAGTATTTT
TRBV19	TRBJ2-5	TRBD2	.	CATSGSPETQYF	TGTGCCACCAGCGGGAGCCCAGAGACCCAGTACTTC
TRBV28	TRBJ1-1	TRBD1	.	CASRTDRDIWNTEAFF	TGTGCCAGTAGAACGGACAGGGATATCTGGAACACTGAAGCTTTCTTT
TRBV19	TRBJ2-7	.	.	CASSMHRDSYEQYF	TGTGCCAGTAGTATGCACAGGGACTCCTACGAGCAGTACTTC
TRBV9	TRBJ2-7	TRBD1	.	CASSVAPWTGEHLYEQYF	TGTGCCAGCAGCGTAGCTCCCTGGACAGGGGAACATCTCTACGAGCAGTACTTC
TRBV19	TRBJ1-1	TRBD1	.	CASSIKGGLNTEAFF	TGTGCCAGTAGTATAAAAGGGGGCTTGAACACTGAAGCTTTCTTT
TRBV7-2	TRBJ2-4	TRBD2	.	CASSFKATSGFKNIQYF	TGTGCCAGCAGCTTTAAGGCGACTAGCGGATTCAAAAACATTCAGTACTTC